A selection of T cell receptor beta chains follows, all from one sample in a study of T cell responses to AZD1222 COVID-19 vaccine. TCRdb's table, derived via immunoSEQ multiplex PCR, lists solely in-frame clones and lacks some. This sample has approximately 110,000 clones, with more than 75% found just once. Source: peripheral blood, taken on day 0 of AZD1222 vaccination. These receptors were taken from an adult in good health. The CDR3 runs from the conserved cysteine through the conserved F or W. The order of the fields is clone size, V gene, J gene, CDR3 length, D gene, CDR3 DNA, CDR3 protein. D genes are given only for firm matches. The size entry is marked missing in some rows and otherwise reads once, few, many or a size class.

>-|TRBV5-1|TRBJ1-1|14|-
TGCGCCAGCCGCGAGAGGCCCTTGAACACTGAAGCTTTCTTT
CASRERPLNTEAFF
>-|TRBV2|TRBJ2-7|17|TRBD1
TGTGCCAGCAGTGACCGGTTGTCAGGACAGGGGTTGGGCGAGCAGTACTTC
CASSDRLSGQGLGEQYF
>-|TRBV24-1|TRBJ2-2|13|-
TGTGCCACCAGTGACCAGAACACCGGGGAGCTGTTTTTT
CATSDQNTGELFF
>-|TRBV19|TRBJ2-1|16|-
TGTGCCAGTAGTATGGAAGGGGCAAGCTCCTACAATGAGCAGTTCTTC
CASSMEGASSYNEQFF
>-|TRBV10-3|TRBJ2-1|15|TRBD2
TGTGCCATCAGAAGCCAGCGGGGGGGGAACAATGAGCAGTTCTTC
CAIRSQRGGNNEQFF
>-|TRBV6-6|TRBJ2-1|13|-
TGTGCCAGCAGTTATCTGGTGGGCAATGAGCAGTTCTTC
CASSYLVGNEQFF
>-|TRBV5-1|TRBJ1-1|15|-
TGCGCCAGCAAACCCGGGGCAGGGATGAACACTGAAGCTTTCTTT
CASKPGAGMNTEAFF
>-|TRBV10-3|TRBJ2-7|18|-
TGTGCCATCAGTGACCCGGCGGGTCTCAACCGAAACACTGACGAGCAGTACTTC
CAISDPAGLNRNTDEQYF
>-|TRBV18|TRBJ1-1|16|TRBD1
TGTGCCAGCTCTCGAGAACAGGGGTCGGTCCCCCCAGGAGCTTTCTTT
CASSREQGSVPPGAFF
>-|TRBV5-1|TRBJ2-3|14|TRBD1
TGCGCCAGCAGCTTCGGGACAGGGACAGATACGCAGTATTTT
CASSFGTGTDTQYF
>-|TRBV7-9|TRBJ2-3|18|-
TGTGCCAGCAGCTTGAACCCACCTGAAGGGGGGAGCACAGATACGCAGTATTTT
CASSLNPPEGGSTDTQYF
>once|TRBV29-1|TRBJ1-4|14|-
TGCAGCGTTGATATGGGGAGGTCGGATGAAAAACTGTTTTTT
CSVDMGRSDEKLFF
>-|TRBV6-5|TRBJ1-6|15|-
TGTGCCAGCAGGCACAAGAGCTCCTATAATTCACCCCTCCACTTT
CASRHKSSYNSPLHF
>-|TRBV3-1/TRBV3-2|TRBJ2-3|16|-
TGTGCCAGCAGCCACCTACAGCGGAGGGGCGCAGATACGCAGTATTTT
CASSHLQRRGADTQYF
>-|TRBV4-1|TRBJ1-2|16|-
TGCGCCAGCAGCCAAGATGGGAGGGAGAATCCATATGGCTACACCTTC
CASSQDGRENPYGYTF
>-|TRBV7-2|TRBJ1-3|16|-
TGTGCCAGCAGCTCGTCGGGTGGGGGGTCTGGAAACACCATATATTTT
CASSSSGGGSGNTIYF
>-|TRBV15|TRBJ2-1|17|-
TGTGCCACCAGCAGAAGCCCGGGGGGCCTAGCTATCAATGAGCAGTTCTTC
CATSRSPGGLAINEQFF
>-|TRBV5-1|TRBJ1-1|14|-
TGCGCCAGCAGCCCAGGGGATACGAACACTGAAGCTTTCTTT
CASSPGDTNTEAFF
>-|TRBV12-3/TRBV12-4|TRBJ2-1|13|-
TGTGCCAGCAGTTTAGATTTCAGGGCACGGCAGTTCTTC
CASSLDFRARQFF
>-|TRBV19|TRBJ2-5|13|TRBD2
TGTGCCAGTAGTACGACTAGCGAAGAGACCCAGTACTTC
CASSTTSEETQYF
>once|TRBV28|TRBJ2-1|14|-
TGTGCCAGCAGTTTGGGCGGGCACTACAATGAGCAGTTCTTC
CASSLGGHYNEQFF
>-|TRBV7-9|TRBJ1-2|14|TRBD1
TGTGCCAGCAGCCCGGGACAGGGGTTGGATGGCTACACCTTC
CASSPGQGLDGYTF
>-|TRBV3-1/TRBV3-2|TRBJ1-6|16|-
TGTGCCAGCAGCCAAGGACGCGAGTACTATAATTCACCCCTCCACTTT
CASSQGREYYNSPLHF
>few|TRBV2|TRBJ2-7|14|TRBD2
TGTGCCAGCAGTGGGGGACTAGCGGGAGGCGAGCAGTACTTC
CASSGGLAGGEQYF
>once|TRBV3-1/TRBV3-2|TRBJ2-2|16|-
TGTGCCAGCAGCCAAGAAGGGAGGACTTACACCGGGGAGCTGTTTTTT
CASSQEGRTYTGELFF
>-|TRBV12-3/TRBV12-4|TRBJ1-2|13|TRBD1
TGTGCCAGCAGCTCCCAGACAGGGAGTGGCTACACCTTC
CASSSQTGSGYTF
>-|TRBV5-6|TRBJ1-2|13|-
TGTGCCAGCAGCTTCCCGTTAGACTATGGCTACACCTTC
CASSFPLDYGYTF
>once|TRBV28|TRBJ1-1|15|TRBD1
TGTGCCAGCAGTTTGATGGGACAGGGTGTCACTGAAGCTTTCTTT
CASSLMGQGVTEAFF
>-|TRBV3-1/TRBV3-2|TRBJ1-1|17|TRBD1
TGTGCCAGCAGCCAAGGAATCGTAACAGGGGAAAGGGCTGAAGCTTTCTTT
CASSQGIVTGERAEAFF
>-|TRBV4-3|TRBJ2-1|15|TRBD2
TGCGCCAGCAGTGGTACCGGGACTAGCAATCATGAGCAGTTCTTC
CASSGTGTSNHEQFF
>-|TRBV5-1|TRBJ2-5|18|-
TGCGCCAGCAGCTTGGGTCGGTTGTCCTTGGGGGCGCAAGAGACCCAGTACTTC
CASSLGRLSLGAQETQYF
>-|TRBV5-4|TRBJ2-7|15|-
TGTGCCAGCAGCTTGGAGATTCCTCCTTCCTACGAGCAGTACTTC
CASSLEIPPSYEQYF
>-|TRBV12-3/TRBV12-4|TRBJ2-3|11|-
TGTGCCAGCAGTTTATCGGATACGCAGTATTTT
CASSLSDTQYF
>-|TRBV7-2|TRBJ1-2|15|-
TGTGCCAGCAGCCCCAGCCATGGGGGCATCTATGGCTACACCTTC
CASSPSHGGIYGYTF
>-|TRBV6-5|TRBJ2-1|14|-
TGTGCCGTCCATACCGGGACCCAAATTAATGAGCAGTTCTTC
CAVHTGTQINEQFF
>-|TRBV29-1|TRBJ2-7|13|-
TGCAGCGTGGGGATTAACAGGGCGGGTGAGCAGTACTTC
CSVGINRAGEQYF
>once|TRBV15|TRBJ2-1|12|-
TGTGCCACCAGCAGGAGGGTCAATGAGCAGTTCTTC
CATSRRVNEQFF
>-|TRBV18|TRBJ2-2|17|TRBD2
TGTGCCAGCTCACCCTCGGCGGGGGGCTCGAACACCGGGGAGCTGTTTTTT
CASSPSAGGSNTGELFF
>-|TRBV7-2|TRBJ2-1|13|-
TGTGCCAGCAGCTTAGGGCGGTGGAATGAGCAGTTCTTC
CASSLGRWNEQFF
>once|TRBV7-8|TRBJ2-5|17|-
TGTGCCAGCAGCTTAGCTCCACGCGGGGGCCCGAGGGAGACCCAGTACTTC
CASSLAPRGGPRETQYF
>-|TRBV6-5|TRBJ2-5|13|-
TGTGCCAGCAACTCGCGATATGTGGGGACCCAGTACTTC
CASNSRYVGTQYF
>-|TRBV13|TRBJ1-1|13|-
TGTGCCACCGCGGACGGAATGAACACTGAAGCTTTCTTT
CATADGMNTEAFF
>-|TRBV21-1|TRBJ2-7|15|-
TGTGCCAGCCGGGGGTTAGAGCGAGGAATCGGCGAGCAGTACTTC
CASRGLERGIGEQYF
>-|TRBV6-5|TRBJ2-1|16|TRBD1
TGTGCCAGCAGTTACTCACCGGGACAGGGGGCGGTCGGGCAGTTCTTC
CASSYSPGQGAVGQFF
>few|TRBV19|TRBJ2-1|16|TRBD2
TGTGCCAGTAGTAGGGTGGCGGGAGTGCTCTCCGATGAGCAGTTCTTC
CASSRVAGVLSDEQFF
>once|TRBV3-1/TRBV3-2|TRBJ1-6|14|-
TGTGCCAGCAGCCAGGGCTACACGGGGTCACCCCTCCACTTT
CASSQGYTGSPLHF